The source of this T cell receptor beta chain is a study of blood T cell repertoires in COVID-19. In the study overall: Donors in the United States, Italy and Spain gave samples during acute or convalescent COVID-19. T cells, B-cell-depleted T cells, or PBMCs provided the cDNA or gDNA that served as material.

Under the authors' procedure: Amplification of reference gene primers provided the estimated nucleated cell counts. Clones were read by immunoSEQ multiplex PCR, and TCRdb kept only the in-frame ones, dropping some. From that table come the V and J calls and clone size; the DNA was used to work out D and trimming. The sample yields about 120,000 clones, 75% to 90% seen once. CDR3 length equals 13 residues. V lost 4 bases, J lost 5 bases, and 12 bases lay in between. Germline CDR1 SGHRS, CDR2 YFSETQ. This sequence was found in a human donor with acute or convalescent COVID-19. The donor label of this sample is uncertain. The material sequenced was peripheral blood. The chain couples TRBV5-1 to TRBJ1-2; the D is unclear. This chain's CDR3 is CASSNDMLYGYTF. The CDR3 coding sequence is TGCGCCAGCAGCAACGACATGCTATATGGCTACACCTTC.